The 18 T cell receptor beta chains reported below all come from one sample, sequenced in a study of blood T cell repertoires in COVID-19. Data came from immunoSEQ multiplex PCR; TCRdb stores just in-frame clones and leaves some out. The repertoire has roughly 32,000 clones, 80% to 95% of them found once; the top ten carry approximately 4%. Material: peripheral blood. These TCRs come from a man aged 55 to 70 with acute or convalescent COVID-19.

The chain combines TRBV27 with TRBJ1-1; tentative D call: TRBD1 (6 bases). This CDR3 contains 14 residues. The germline gives CDR1 MNHEY, CDR2 SMNVEV (reference sequence). V dropped 4 bases and J dropped 6 bases, with 15 bases sitting between them. Here the CDR3 DNA reads TGTGCCAGCAGTTCTACGGGGGCGGGAGCTGAAGCTTTCTTT. Its translation is CASSSTGAGAEAFF.

This clone was detected once. J is TRBJ2-1 and V is TRBV2; 7 nucleotides agree with TRBD1. The CDR3 runs to 14 residues. With V trimmed by 10 bases and J by 6 bases, 12 bases remained unmatched. CDR1 is SNHLY, CDR2 FYNNEI, per germline. The CDR3 region has the DNA TGTGCCACCCGTGGGGACAGTCCCACCAATGAGCAGTTCTTC. Protein product: CATRGDSPTNEQFF.

The rearrangement joins TRBV5-5 to TRBJ1-6; D remains ambiguous. The germline V and J ends were trimmed by 3 bases and 5 bases, with 6 bases remaining between them. The germline CDR1 and CDR2 sequences are SGHKS and YYEKEE (reference sequence). The CDR3 has 13 amino acids. CDR3 loop: CASSSYDNSPLHF. The CDR3 DNA sequence: TGTGCCAGCAGCTCCTACGATAATTCACCCCTCCACTTT.

The chain joins TRBV5-1 to TRBJ1-3; possibly TRBD1 for D (6 bases). CDR1 is SGHRS, CDR2 YFSETQ, per germline. Trimming pared 2 bases from V and 4 bases from J, leaving 10 bases between. The CDR3 runs to 14 residues. The CDR3: CASSFGTPGNTIYF. CDR3 nucleotide sequence: TGCGCCAGCAGCTTCGGGACACCCGGAAACACCATATATTTT.

This chain joins TRBV19 and TRBJ2-1; D not certain. The CDR3 length is 16 residues. Germline CDR1 LNHDA, CDR2 SQIVND (reference sequence). V lost 4 bases to trimming and J lost 1 base, with 14 bases between them. CDR3 sequence reads: CASSTEARSSYNEQFF. The CDR3 DNA is TGTGCCAGTAGTACAGAGGCTCGGAGTTCCTACAATGAGCAGTTCTTC.

This clone showed up just a few times. This chain uses TRBV10-2 with TRBJ1-1, with unresolved D. Germline assignment: CDR1 WSHSY and CDR2 SAAADI. Between the trimmed V and J ends, which lost 5 bases and 5 bases, there was a span of 6 bases. The CDR3 length is 11 residues. The CDR3 protein is CASSPRTEAFF. The CDR3 DNA reads as TGCGCCAGCAGTCCCAGGACTGAAGCTTTCTTT.

This sequence joins TRBV7-3 and TRBJ2-1, with TRBD2 matching over 11 bases. The CDR3 length is 17 residues. CDR1 is SGHTA, CDR2 FQGTGA, per germline. V lost 6 bases, J lost 6 bases, and 13 bases stayed unmatched. CDR3 coding DNA: TGTGCCAGCAGACAACTACTAGCGGGAGTAAGAGGCAATGAGCAGTTCTTC. Amino acids: CASRQLLAGVRGNEQFF.

The chain combines TRBV11-3 with TRBJ2-6; no clear D gene. The CDR3 is made up of 15 amino acids. The V gene's germline CDR1 is SGHNT and CDR2 YENEEA. V lost 3 bases to trimming and J lost 1 base, with 7 bases between them. The CDR3 DNA follows: TGTGCCAGCAGCTTCGGAGAGTCTGGGGCCAACGTCCTGACTTTC. Translating it yields CASSFGESGANVLTF.

This clone was found a few times. This chain links TRBV4-2 with TRBJ1-3, with 7 bases lining up with TRBD1. Germline V gene lookup returns CDR1 LGHNA and CDR2 YNFKEQ. The CDR3 has 16 residues. Unmatched junction bases numbered 4, after V lost 1 base and J lost 1 base. The CDR3 loop reads CASSQGRQGSGNTIYF. The CDR3 DNA is TGTGCCAGCAGCCAAGGGAGACAGGGATCTGGAAACACCATATATTTT.

The chain recombines TRBV3-1 (or the pseudogene TRBV3-2) with TRBJ1-1; 7 nucleotides agree with TRBD1. Germline values: CDR1 LGHDT, CDR2 YNNKEL (reference sequence). Trimming cost V 4 bases and J 2 bases; bases outside gene matches: 4. This CDR3 spans 14 amino acids. CDR3 bases: TGTGCCAGCAGCCCTGACAGGGCAAACACTGAAGCTTTCTTT. This codes for CASSPDRANTEAFF.

DNA of the CDR3: TGTGCCAGCAGCCGAAGATTGGGACAGAACACTGAAGCTTTCTTT. Protein sequence: CASSRRLGQNTEAFF. The chain is built from TRBV3-1 (or the pseudogene TRBV3-2) and TRBJ1-1; maybe TRBD1 (6 bases). The CDR3 covers 15 residues. Germline V gene lookup returns CDR1 LGHDT and CDR2 YNNKEL (reference sequence). V lost 4 bases to trimming and J lost 1 base, with 13 bases between them.

This clone was picked up one time. This chain uses TRBV11-1 with TRBJ2-1, with 8 nucleotides matching TRBD2. The CDR3 contains 16 residues. The V and J ends lost 5 bases and 2 bases, in that order; junction bases with no gene match: 8. Germline CDR1 and CDR2: SGHAT and FQDESV (reference sequence). The CDR3 DNA follows: TGTGCCAGCAGCCTCGGGAGGGGGGTTACCTACAATGAGCAGTTCTTC. Encoded protein: CASSLGRGVTYNEQFF.

This clone has just one count. The V and J genes are TRBV10-2 and TRBJ2-5, with TRBD1 matching over 8 bases. The CDR3 extends over 16 amino acids. After removal of 2 bases from V and 4 bases from J, the junction contained 9 bases not matched to a gene. The germline CDR1 and CDR2 sequences are WSHSY and SAAADI. CDR3 nucleotides: TGCGCCAGCAGTGAGGCGACAGGGGCCAAGGGAGAGACCCAGTACTTC. This codes for CASSEATGAKGETQYF.

V is TRBV30 and J is TRBJ1-4, with no clear D. The CDR3 has 13 residues. V shed 4 bases and J shed 8 bases, with 14 bases lying between them. CDR1 GTSNPN and CDR2 SVGIG come from the germline V gene (reference sequence). CDR3 in amino acids: CAWTAGLAEKLFF. The CDR3 DNA reads TGTGCCTGGACGGCGGGGTTGGCGGAAAAACTGTTTTTT.

The chain carries TRBV7-3 and TRBJ2-7, with TRBD1 matching over 7 bases. The V gene's germline CDR1 is SGHTA and CDR2 FQGTGA. The CDR3 sequence is 18 residues long. The trim removed 6 bases at V and 3 bases at J, leaving 20 bases unmatched. The CDR3 loop reads CASSSFLRQGTKNYEQYF. The CDR3 DNA reads as TGTGCCAGCAGTTCCTTTCTTCGACAGGGCACGAAGAACTACGAGCAGTACTTC.

The rearrangement links TRBV11-3 to TRBJ2-1; 9 nucleotides agree with TRBD2. V dropped 5 bases and J dropped 4; count of bases not matched to a gene: 6. The CDR3 extends over 15 amino acids. Germline V gene lookup returns CDR1 SGHNT and CDR2 YENEEA. In DNA, the CDR3 is TGTGCCAGCAGCCTCCTAGCGGGACCATACAATGAGCAGTTCTTC. Translating it yields CASSLLAGPYNEQFF.

The chain combines TRBV18 with TRBJ1-5, with D unclear. The germline CDR1 and CDR2 sequences are KGHSH and LQKENI. Trimming took 2 bases from V and 3 from J, leaving 17 bases between them. This CDR3 region has 17 residues. CDR3 coding DNA: TGTGCCAGCTCACCAGTCCCCCCAAGCGGAACCAATCAGCCCCAGCATTTT. This gives the protein CASSPVPPSGTNQPQHF.

The genes are TRBV15 and TRBJ1-1; 8 bases line up with TRBD1. The CDR3 extends over 14 amino acids. The trim removed 3 bases at V and 0 bases at J, leaving 0 bases unmatched. In germline, CDR1 is LNHNV, CDR2 YYDKDF (reference sequence). The CDR3 spells CATSRDRVNTEAFF. CDR3 coding DNA: TGTGCCACCAGCAGGGACAGGGTGAACACTGAAGCTTTCTTT.